What follows describes a single T cell receptor beta chain. Its specific antigen is unknown. Base qualities are not at hand, and no much larger clone is one base apart. This sample was taken from a study of blood T cell repertoires in COVID-19 (dated by TCRdb to 2019 to 2021). Regarding the study in general: Samples from collaborators originated in the United States, Italy and Spain and spanned both the acute and convalescent phases of COVID-19. The dataset comprised deeply sampled blood TCRbeta repertoires from subjects exposed to, actively infected with, or recovered from COVID-19. The repertoires were released in a freely available public database intended as a resource for research on the immune response to SARS-CoV-2. The material from the prospective study consisted of cDNA or gDNA derived from T cells, B-cell-depleted T cells, or PBMCs. Samples came from the ongoing ImmuneRACE study (first 160 participants) plus 1,254 subjects from 6 global collaborators. A de-identified subject ID, COVID-19 status, age in years and sex were almost always included in the sample metadata. Where available, HLA class I and class II types were taken from metadata supplied by the sample provider and were not determined by assay-based typing.

The paper as a whole reports these results and caveats: The amount of clinical and demographic metadata varied by source and participant and was provided uncurated.

Looking up the germline V gene yields CDR1 SGHDN and CDR2 FVKESK. CDR3 length: 13 amino acids, cysteine to valine. The only DNA kept is the CDR3, 39 bases in frame from the first base. V is reduced by 0 bases and J by 4 bases, leaving a spacing of 7 bases between them. Participants in the prospective study were aged 18 to 89 years, lived in 20 to 25 United States geographic areas, and enrolled through a virtual design. In the prospective study, participants were assigned to cohorts based on the clinical history participants reported in a screening survey and a study questionnaire. Recovered participants in ImmuneRACE Cohort 3 were defined as having two consecutive negative NP/OP PCR tests, clearance from a healthcare professional, or resolution of symptoms. In the prospective study, whole blood, serum and a nasopharyngeal or oropharyngeal swab were collected from each participant by mobile phlebotomists. Prospective study participants could optionally give additional blood draws and questionnaires over a roughly 2-month period. Before DNA extraction, prospective study blood samples were shipped either frozen or at room temperature.

The immunoSEQ Assay, a bias-controlled multiplex PCR, was used to amplify TCRbeta CDR3 regions from genomic DNA. On the study's bioinformatics: Nucleated cell counts per sample were estimated from amplification of reference gene primers within the assay. Sequence reads were collapsed and filtered to measure the absolute abundance of every unique TCRbeta CDR3 rearrangement. For each sample, productive Simpson clonality was calculated as the square root of Simpson's diversity index over productive rearrangements. TCRdb took this table from immuneACCESS and kept in-frame rearrangements with V and J called. Such tables lack part of the clones; where checked against another copy, unresolved V genes explain under half of the gap, and the rest is unexplained. That table gives V, J and clone size, and the DNA gave D and trimming. Within this sample are a few hundred thousand clones, with about 85% of them counted one time only. Of the sample, 8% to 9.5% is held by the ten largest clones.

Material for sequencing was PBMCs or T cells enriched from blood (not recorded which). The clonotype originates from a woman aged 55-70 years who had recovered from COVID-19. The V and J segments used are TRBV14 and TRBJ2-7, and perhaps TRBD1 as D gene, on 5 matching bases. The DNA sequence is as follows: TGTGCCAGCAGCCAAGACAGGGCTTACGAGCAGTACGTC. It translates to CASSQDRAYEQYV.